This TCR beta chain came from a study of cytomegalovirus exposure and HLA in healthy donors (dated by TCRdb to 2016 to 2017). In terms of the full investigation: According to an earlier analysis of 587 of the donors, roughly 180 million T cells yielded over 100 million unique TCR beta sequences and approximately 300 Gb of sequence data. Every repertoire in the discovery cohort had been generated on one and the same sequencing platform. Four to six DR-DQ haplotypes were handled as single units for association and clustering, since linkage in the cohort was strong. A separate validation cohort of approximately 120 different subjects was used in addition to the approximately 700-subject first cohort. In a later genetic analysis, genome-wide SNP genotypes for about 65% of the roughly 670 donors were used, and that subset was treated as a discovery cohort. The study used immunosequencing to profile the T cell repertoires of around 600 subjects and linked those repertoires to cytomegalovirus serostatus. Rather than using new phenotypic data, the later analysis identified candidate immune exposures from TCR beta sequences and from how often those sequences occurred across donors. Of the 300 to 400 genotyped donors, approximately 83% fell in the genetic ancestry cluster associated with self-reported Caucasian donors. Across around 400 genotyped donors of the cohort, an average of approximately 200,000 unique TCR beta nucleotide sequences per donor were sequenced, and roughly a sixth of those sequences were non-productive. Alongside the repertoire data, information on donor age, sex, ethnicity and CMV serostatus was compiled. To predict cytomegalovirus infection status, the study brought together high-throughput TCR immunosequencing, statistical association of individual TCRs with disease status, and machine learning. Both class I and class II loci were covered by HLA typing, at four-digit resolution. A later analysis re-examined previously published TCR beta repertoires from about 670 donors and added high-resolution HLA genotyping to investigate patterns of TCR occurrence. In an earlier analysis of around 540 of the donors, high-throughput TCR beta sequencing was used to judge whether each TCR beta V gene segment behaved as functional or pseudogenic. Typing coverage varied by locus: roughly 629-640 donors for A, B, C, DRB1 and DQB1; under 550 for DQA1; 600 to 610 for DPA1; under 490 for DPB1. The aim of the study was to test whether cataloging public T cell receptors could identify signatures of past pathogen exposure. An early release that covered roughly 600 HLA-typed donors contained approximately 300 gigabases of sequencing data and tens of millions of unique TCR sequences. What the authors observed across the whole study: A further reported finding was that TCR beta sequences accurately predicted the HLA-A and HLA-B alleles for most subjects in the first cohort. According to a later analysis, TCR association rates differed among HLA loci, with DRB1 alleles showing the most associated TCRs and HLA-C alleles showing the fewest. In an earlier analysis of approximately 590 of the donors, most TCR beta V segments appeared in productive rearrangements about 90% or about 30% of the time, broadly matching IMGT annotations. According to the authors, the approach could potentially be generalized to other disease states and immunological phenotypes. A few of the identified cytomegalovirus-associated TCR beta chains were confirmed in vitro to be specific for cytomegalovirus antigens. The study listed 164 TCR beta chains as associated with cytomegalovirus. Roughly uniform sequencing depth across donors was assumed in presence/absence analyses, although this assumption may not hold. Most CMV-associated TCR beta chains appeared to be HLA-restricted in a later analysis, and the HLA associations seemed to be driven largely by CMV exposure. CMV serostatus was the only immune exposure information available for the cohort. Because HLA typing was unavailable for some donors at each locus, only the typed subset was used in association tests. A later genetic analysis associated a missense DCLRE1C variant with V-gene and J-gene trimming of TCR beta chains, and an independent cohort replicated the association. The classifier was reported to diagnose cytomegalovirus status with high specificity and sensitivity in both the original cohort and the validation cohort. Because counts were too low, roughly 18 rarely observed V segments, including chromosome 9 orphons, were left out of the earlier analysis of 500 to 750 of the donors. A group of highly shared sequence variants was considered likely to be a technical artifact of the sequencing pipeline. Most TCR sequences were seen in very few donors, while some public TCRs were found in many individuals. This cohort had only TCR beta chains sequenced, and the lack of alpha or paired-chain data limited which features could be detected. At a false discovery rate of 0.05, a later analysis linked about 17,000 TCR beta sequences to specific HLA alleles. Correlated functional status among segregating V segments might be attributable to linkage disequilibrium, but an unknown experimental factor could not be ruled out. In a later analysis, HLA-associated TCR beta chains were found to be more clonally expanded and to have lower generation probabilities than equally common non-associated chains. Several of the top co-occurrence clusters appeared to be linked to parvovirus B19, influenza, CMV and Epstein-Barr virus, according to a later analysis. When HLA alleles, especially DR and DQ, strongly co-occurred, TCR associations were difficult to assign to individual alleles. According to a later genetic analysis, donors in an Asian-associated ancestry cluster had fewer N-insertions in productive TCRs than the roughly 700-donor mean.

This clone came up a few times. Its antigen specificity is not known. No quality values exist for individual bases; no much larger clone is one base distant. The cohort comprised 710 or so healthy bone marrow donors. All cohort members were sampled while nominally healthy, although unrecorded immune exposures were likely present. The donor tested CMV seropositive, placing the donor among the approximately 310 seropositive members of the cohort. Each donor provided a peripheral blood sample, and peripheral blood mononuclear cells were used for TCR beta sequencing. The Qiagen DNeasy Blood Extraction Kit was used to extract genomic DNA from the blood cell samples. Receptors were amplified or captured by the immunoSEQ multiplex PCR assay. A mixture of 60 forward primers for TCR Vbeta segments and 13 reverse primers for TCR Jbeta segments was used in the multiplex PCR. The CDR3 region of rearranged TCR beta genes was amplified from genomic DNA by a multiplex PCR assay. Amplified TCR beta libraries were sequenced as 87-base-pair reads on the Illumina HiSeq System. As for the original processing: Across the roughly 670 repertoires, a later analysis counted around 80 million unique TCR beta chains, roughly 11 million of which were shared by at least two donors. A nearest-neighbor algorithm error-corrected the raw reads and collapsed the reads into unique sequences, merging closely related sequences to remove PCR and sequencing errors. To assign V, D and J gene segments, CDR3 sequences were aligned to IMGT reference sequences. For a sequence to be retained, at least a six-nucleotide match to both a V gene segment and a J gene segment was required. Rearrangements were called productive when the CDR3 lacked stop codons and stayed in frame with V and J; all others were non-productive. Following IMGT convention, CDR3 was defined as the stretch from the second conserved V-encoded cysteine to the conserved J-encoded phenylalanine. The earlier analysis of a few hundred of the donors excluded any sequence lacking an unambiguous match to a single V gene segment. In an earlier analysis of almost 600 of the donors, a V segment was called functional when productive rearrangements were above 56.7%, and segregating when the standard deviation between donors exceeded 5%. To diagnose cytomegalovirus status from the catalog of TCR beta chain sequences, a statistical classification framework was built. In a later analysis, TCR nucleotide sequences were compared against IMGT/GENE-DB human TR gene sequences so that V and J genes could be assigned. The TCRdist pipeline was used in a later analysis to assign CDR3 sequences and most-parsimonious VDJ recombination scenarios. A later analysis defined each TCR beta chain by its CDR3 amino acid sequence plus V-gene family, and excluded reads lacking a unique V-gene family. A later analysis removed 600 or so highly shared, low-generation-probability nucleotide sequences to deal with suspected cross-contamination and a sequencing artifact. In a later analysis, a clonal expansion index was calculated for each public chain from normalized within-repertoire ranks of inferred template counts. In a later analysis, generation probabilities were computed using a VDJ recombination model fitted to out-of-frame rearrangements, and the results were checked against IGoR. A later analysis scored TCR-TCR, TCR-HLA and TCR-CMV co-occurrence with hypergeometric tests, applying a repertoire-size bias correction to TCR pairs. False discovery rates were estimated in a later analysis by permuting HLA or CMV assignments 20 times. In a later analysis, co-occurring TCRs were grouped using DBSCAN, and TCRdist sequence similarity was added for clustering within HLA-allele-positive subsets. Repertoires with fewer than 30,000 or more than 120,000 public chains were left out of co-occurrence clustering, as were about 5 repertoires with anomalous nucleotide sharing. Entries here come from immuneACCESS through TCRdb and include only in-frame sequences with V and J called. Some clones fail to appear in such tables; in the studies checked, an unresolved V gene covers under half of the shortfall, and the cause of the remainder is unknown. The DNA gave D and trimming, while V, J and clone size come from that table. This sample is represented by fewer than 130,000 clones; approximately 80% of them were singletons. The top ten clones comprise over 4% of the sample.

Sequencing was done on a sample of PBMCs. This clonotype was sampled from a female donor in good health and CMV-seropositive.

The CDR3 reads as follows: CASTRGGDATYEQYF. The DNA sequence is given as TGTGCCAGTACCCGAGGGGGGGATGCTACCTACGAGCAGTACTTC. The chain uses TRBV19 and TRBJ2-7, with TRBD2 tentatively as D gene (7 bases match). The junction carries 18 bases between V and J, which are trimmed by 7 bases and 2 bases respectively. Inclusive of the bounding cysteine and phenylalanine, the CDR3 is 15 residues long. Of all the DNA, just the CDR3 is kept, 45 bases in frame from base 1. In the germline V gene (reference sequence), CDR1 corresponds to LNHDA and CDR2 to SQIVND.